The 8 T cell receptor beta chains listed next were all sequenced from one sample in a study of shared clonotypes between healthy human individuals. TCRdb's copy holds only in-frame clones and misses some; the assay was immunoSEQ multiplex PCR. The table lists about 1 million clones, 70% to 80% of them singletons. Sequences were obtained from memory CD4+ T cells sorted from blood. Sample subset: CD45RA-negative fraction. The receptors stem from a man between 18 and 35 years old in good health.

This clone appeared once. The J gene is TRBJ2-7, the V gene TRBV4-3; TRBD2 matches at 10 bases. Trimming took 0 bases from V and 3 from J; bases not matched to a gene: 5. The length of the CDR3 is 16 residues. CDR1 is LGHNA and CDR2 is YSLEER in the germline V gene. In DNA form, the CDR3 reads TGCGCCAGCAGCCAAGAAAGGACTAGCGGCATCTACGAGCAGTACTTC. Residues: CASSQERTSGIYEQYF.

The chain links TRBV21-1 to TRBJ2-7; TRBD2 is taken as the D call from the table, unchecked against the DNA. TRBV21-1 is described as a pseudogene. The CDR3 loop spans 14 amino acids. The DNA for the CDR3 is TGTGCCAGCAGCAGTCGGCGGGACTCCTACGAGCAGTACTTC. Its protein is CASSSRRDSYEQYF.

CDR3 region: CASRTGTGWAGGFQETQYF. DNA for the CDR3: TGTGCCAGCAGGACCGGGACAGGTTGGGCGGGGGGATTCCAAGAGACCCAGTACTTC. The chain uses TRBV5-6 and TRBJ2-5; D possibly uses TRBD1 or TRBD2 (8 bases each). From germline, CDR1 is SGHDT and CDR2 YYEEEE. Trimming took off 5 bases at V and 1 base at J, with 27 bases between the two ends. The length of the CDR3 is 19 residues.

V gene TRBV9 combines with J gene TRBJ2-7; TRBD2 matches at 11 bases. The CDR3 spans 15 residues. The germline gives CDR1 SGDLS, CDR2 YYNGEE. Trimming removed 3 bases from V and 6 bases from J; junction bases left unmatched: 8. The CDR3: CASSGGTSGTVEQYF. In DNA form, the CDR3 reads TGTGCCAGCAGCGGCGGGACTAGCGGTACGGTCGAGCAGTACTTC.

In its sample, this clone was seen a few times. The sample contains more than one DNA sequence encoding this CDR3. The chain combines TRBV27 with TRBJ1-1; no clear D. Germline values: CDR1 MNHEY, CDR2 SMNVEV (reference sequence). The CDR3 sequence is 11 residues long. V dropped 6 bases and J dropped 1 base, with 3 bases sitting between them. The DNA of the CDR3 is TGTGCCAGCAGGCGGAACACTGAAGCTTTCTTT. Protein: CASRRNTEAFF.

The chain links TRBV21-1 to TRBJ1-2; the table's D call, TRBD1, was not checked against the DNA. TRBV21-1 is assigned pseudogene status. The CDR3 has 19 residues. This CDR3 reads CASNDERTTGRSGNYGYTF. The CDR3 DNA sequence: TGTGCCAGCAACGACGAACGTACGACAGGGAGGTCGGGGAACTATGGCTACACCTTC.

This sequence joins TRBV29-1 and TRBJ2-3; possible D gene TRBD2, 7 bases. Trimming pared 4 bases from V and 5 bases from J, leaving 16 bases between. This CDR3 comprises 14 residues. Germline CDR1 reads SQVTM; CDR2 reads ANQGSEA. The CDR3: CSVGLGGGGDTQYF. The CDR3 bases are TGCAGCGTTGGTTTAGGGGGAGGGGGAGATACGCAGTATTTT.

This clone appeared a few times. The chain has TRBV4-2 and TRBJ2-5; D is perhaps TRBD1 (5 bases). CDR3 size: 16 residues. Germline V gene data show CDR1 as LGHNA and CDR2 as YNFKEQ. V was pared by 4 bases and J by 7 bases, with 22 bases between. Here the CDR3 DNA reads TGTGCCAGCAGCCGGACACTTGGAACCTCTGAAGGGACCCAGTACTTC. It is translated as CASSRTLGTSEGTQYF.